This T cell receptor (beta chain) is drawn from a study of cytomegalovirus exposure and HLA in healthy donors. Findings of the study overall: In vitro work confirmed that three CMV-associated chains recognize CMV antigens. Researchers catalogued 160 or so TCR beta chains as cytomegalovirus-associated.

This clone has just one count. The antigen is unknown. The donors were members of the validation cohort, which comprised 90 to 150 subjects and was separate from the first cohort of 666 subjects. Generated by immunoSEQ multiplex PCR, the TCRdb table keeps only in-frame clones and is missing some. This repertoire shows 100,000 to 150,000 clones, around 96% found once; its top ten account for 1.7%. V shed 2 bases and J shed 6 bases, with 11 bases lying between them. CDR3 length: 14 amino acids. The V gene's germline CDR1 is MGHDK and CDR2 SYGVNS. The sequencing sample was made of PBMCs. The chain links TRBV25-1 to TRBJ2-1; D is possibly TRBD2 (5 bases). This TCR was recovered from a man in his late teens or twenties in good health and CMV-seronegative. For the CDR3, the DNA is TGTGCCAGCAGTGAACTTACTAGTGGCAATGAGCAGTTCTTC. It is translated as CASSELTSGNEQFF. Complete variable domain (other parts from reference TRBV25-1 and TRBJ2-1): EADIYQTPRYLVIGTGKKITLECSQTMGHDKMYWYQQDPGMELHLIHYSYGVNSTEKGDLSSESTVSRIRTEHFPLTLESARPSHTSQYLCASSELTSGNEQFFGPGTRLTVL.